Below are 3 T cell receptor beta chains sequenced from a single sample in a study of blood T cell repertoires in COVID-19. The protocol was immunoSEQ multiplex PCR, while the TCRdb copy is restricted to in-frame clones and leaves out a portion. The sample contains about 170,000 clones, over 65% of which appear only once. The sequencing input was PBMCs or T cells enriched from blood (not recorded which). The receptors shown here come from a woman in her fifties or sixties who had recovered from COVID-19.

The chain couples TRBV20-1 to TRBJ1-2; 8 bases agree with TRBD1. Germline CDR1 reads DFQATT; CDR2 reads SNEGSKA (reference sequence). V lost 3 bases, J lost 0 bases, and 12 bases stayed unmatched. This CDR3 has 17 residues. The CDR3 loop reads CSASNLGQVPANYGYTF. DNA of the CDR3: TGCAGTGCTAGTAACCTGGGACAGGTACCAGCTAACTATGGCTACACCTTC.

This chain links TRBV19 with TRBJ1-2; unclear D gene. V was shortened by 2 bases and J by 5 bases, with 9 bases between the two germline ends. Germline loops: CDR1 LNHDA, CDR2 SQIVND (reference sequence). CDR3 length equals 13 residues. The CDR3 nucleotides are TGTGCCAGTAGTATATTGTCGGGGTATGGCTACACCTTC. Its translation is CASSILSGYGYTF.

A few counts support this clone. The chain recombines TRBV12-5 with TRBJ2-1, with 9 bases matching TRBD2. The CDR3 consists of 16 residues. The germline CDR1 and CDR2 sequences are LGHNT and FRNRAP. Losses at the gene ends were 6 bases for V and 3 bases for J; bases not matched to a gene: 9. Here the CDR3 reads CASGGRASGIYNEQFF. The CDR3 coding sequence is TGTGCTAGTGGGGGACGGGCTAGCGGGATCTACAATGAGCAGTTCTTC. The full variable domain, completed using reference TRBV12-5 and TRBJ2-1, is DARVTQTPRHKVTEMGQEVTMRCQPILGHNTVFWYRQTMMQGLELLAYFRNRAPLDDSGMPKDRFSAEMPDATLATLKIQPSEPRDSAVYFCASGGRASGIYNEQFFGPGTRLTVL.